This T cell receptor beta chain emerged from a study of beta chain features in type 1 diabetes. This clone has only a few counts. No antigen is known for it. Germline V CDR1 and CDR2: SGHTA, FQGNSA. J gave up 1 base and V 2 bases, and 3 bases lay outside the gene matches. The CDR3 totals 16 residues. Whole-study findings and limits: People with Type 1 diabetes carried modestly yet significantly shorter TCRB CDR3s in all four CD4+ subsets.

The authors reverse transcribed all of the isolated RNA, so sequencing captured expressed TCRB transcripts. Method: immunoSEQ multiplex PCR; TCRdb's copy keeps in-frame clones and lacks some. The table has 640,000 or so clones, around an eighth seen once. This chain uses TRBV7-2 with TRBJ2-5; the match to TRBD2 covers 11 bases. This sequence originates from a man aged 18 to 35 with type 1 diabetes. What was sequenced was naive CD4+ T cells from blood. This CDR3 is CASSLIGLAGQETQYF. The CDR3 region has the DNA TGTGCCAGCAGCTTAATCGGACTAGCGGGCCAAGAGACCCAGTACTTC.